Described below is a single TCR beta chain sequence and its context. As yet, its antigen is unknown. This record comes from a study of T cell responses to AZD1222 COVID-19 vaccine. Points from the study as a whole: Across spike, vaccine-associated CD4 TCRs were found, dominant at 160-218 and 743-854.

Clones were sequenced by immunoSEQ multiplex PCR, and TCRdb holds only the in-frame ones, with some missing. The repertoire has approximately 64,000 clones, 84% of them found once; the top ten carry roughly 10%. This clonotype originated in an adult in good health. Here the sequenced sample was peripheral blood, taken on day 0 of AZD1222 vaccination.

The CDR3: CASSISSRGPTEAFF. CDR3 nucleotides: TGTGCCAGTAGTATAAGCAGCAGGGGGCCCACTGAAGCTTTCTTT. The chain joins TRBV19 to TRBJ1-1; 8 bases agree with TRBD1. The CDR3 is 15 residues long. Germline V gene sequence: CDR1 LNHDA, CDR2 SQIVND (reference sequence). Trimming at V came to 2 bases and at J to 4 bases, leaving 6 bases not matched to a gene.